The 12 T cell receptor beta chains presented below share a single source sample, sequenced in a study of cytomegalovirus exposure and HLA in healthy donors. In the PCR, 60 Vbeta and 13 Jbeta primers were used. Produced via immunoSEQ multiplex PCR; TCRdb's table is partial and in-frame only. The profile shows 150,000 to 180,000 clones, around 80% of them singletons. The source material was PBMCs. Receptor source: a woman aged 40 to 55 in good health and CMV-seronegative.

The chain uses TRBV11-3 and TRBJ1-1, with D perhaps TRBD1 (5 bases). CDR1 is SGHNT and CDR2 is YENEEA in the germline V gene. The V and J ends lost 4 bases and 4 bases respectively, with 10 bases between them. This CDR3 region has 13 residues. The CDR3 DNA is TGTGCCAGCAGCTCGCCCGGGGGCACTGAAGCTTTCTTT. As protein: CASSSPGGTEAFF.

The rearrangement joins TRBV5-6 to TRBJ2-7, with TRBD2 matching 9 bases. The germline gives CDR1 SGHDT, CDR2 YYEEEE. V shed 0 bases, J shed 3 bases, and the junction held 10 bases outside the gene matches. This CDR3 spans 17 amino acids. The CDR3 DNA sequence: TGTGCCAGCAGCTTGGGAGCGGGGGGCCCCTTTGGCTACGAGCAGTACTTC. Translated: CASSLGAGGPFGYEQYF.

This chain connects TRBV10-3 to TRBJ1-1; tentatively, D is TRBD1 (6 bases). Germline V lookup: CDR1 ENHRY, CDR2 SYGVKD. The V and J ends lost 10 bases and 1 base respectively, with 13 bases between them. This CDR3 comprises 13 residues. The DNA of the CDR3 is TGTGCCACCCGGGACACTCAGAACACTGAAGCTTTCTTT. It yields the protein CATRDTQNTEAFF.

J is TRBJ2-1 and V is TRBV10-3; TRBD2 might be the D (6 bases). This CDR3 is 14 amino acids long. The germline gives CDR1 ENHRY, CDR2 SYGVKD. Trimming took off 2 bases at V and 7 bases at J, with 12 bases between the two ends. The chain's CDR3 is CAISETREVNEQFF. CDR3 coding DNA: TGTGCCATCAGTGAGACGCGGGAAGTTAATGAGCAGTTCTTC.

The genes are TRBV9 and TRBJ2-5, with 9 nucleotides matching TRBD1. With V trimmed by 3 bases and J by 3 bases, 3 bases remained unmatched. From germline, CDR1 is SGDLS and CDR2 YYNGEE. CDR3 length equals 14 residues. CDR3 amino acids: CASSARQGEETQYF. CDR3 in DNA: TGTGCCAGCAGCGCAAGACAGGGGGAAGAGACCCAGTACTTC.

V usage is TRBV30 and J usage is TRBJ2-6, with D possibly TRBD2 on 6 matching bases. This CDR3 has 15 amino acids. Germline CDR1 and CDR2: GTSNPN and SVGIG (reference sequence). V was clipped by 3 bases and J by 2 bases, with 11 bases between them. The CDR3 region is CAWSAGGTGANVLTF. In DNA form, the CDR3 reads TGTGCCTGGAGCGCCGGGGGTACTGGGGCCAACGTCCTGACTTTC.

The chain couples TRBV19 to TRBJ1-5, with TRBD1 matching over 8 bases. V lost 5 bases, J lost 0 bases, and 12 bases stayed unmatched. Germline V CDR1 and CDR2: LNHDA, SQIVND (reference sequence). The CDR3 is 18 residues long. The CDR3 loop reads CASSFARQGPYSNQPQHF. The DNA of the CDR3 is TGTGCCAGTAGTTTCGCTCGACAGGGGCCTTATAGCAATCAGCCCCAGCATTTT.

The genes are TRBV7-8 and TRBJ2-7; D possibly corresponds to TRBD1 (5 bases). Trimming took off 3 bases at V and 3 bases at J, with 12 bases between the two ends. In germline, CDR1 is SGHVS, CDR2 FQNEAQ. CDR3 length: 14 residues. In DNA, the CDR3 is TGTGCCAGCAGCTTGAGAGACAGCAGCTACGAGCAGTACTTC. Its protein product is CASSLRDSSYEQYF. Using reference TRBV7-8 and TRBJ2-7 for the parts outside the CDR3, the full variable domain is GAGVSQSPRYKVAKRGQDVALRCDPISGHVSLFWYQQALGQGPEFLTYFQNEAQLDKSGLPSDRFFAERPEGSVSTLKIQRTQQEDSAVYLCASSLRDSSYEQYFGPGTRLTVT.

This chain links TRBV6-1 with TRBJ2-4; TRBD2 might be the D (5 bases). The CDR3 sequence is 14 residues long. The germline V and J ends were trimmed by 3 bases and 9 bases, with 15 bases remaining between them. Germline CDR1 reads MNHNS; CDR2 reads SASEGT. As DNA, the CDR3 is TGTGCCAGCAGTGAGTTGAGAGTAGCGAGCATTCAGTACTTC. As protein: CASSELRVASIQYF.

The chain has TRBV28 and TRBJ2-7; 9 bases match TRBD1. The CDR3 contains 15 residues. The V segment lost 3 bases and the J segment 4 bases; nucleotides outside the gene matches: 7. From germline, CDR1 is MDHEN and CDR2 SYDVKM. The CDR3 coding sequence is TGTGCCAGCAGTTTTCTCGCCGGGACAGGGTACGAGCAGTACTTC. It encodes CASSFLAGTGYEQYF.

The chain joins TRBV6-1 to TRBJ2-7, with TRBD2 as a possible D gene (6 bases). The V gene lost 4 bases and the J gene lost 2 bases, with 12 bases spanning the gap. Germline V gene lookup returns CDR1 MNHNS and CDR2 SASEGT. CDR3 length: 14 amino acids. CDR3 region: CASSVEGPTYEQYF. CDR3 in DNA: TGTGCCAGCAGTGTGGAGGGGCCTACCTACGAGCAGTACTTC.

The CDR3 here is CAISRGTGSYEQYF. In DNA, the CDR3 is TGTGCCATCAGTAGAGGGACAGGGTCCTACGAGCAGTACTTC. The gene calls are TRBV10-3 and TRBJ2-7, with 9 positions matching TRBD1. The CDR3 has 14 residues. Germline V gene sequence: CDR1 ENHRY, CDR2 SYGVKD. V shed 5 bases, J shed 1 base, and the junction held 3 bases outside the gene matches.